The T cell receptor (beta chain) described here comes from a study of CD8 T cells in Susac syndrome. TCR beta was sequenced from blood CD8+ and CD4+ T cells. Random hexamers were used to reverse transcribe an amount of about 0.45 to 1 ug RNA. One entry per CDR3 protein, called by TCRdb with MiXCR from the immunoSEQ multiplex PCR reads. The sample has approximately 300,000 distinct CDR3 sequences, about 82% seen once. Germline V gives CDR1 KGHDR, CDR2 SFDVKD. V was trimmed by 5 bases and J by 2 bases, leaving 15 bases between them. The CDR3 is made up of 16 amino acids. V usage is TRBV24-1 and J usage is TRBJ1-5, with a possible D match to TRBD1 (5 bases). The clonotype comes from a human donor with multiple sclerosis. The material sequenced was CD8+ T cells from PBMCs. The CDR3 nucleotides read TGTGCCACCAGTGGGACGGGACCCAGGGGCAATCAGCCCCAGCATTTT. Encoded protein: CATSGTGPRGNQPQHF.